One sample yielded the 27 T cell receptor beta chains listed below, sequenced in a study of sequential checkpoint blockade in melanoma (dated by TCRdb to about 2019). The library was generated by the immunoSEQ multiplex PCR assay. TCRdb mirrors the immuneACCESS table, restricted to in-frame sequences. Some clones are absent from its copies; in checked studies, under half trace to an unresolved V gene, and the reason for the others is unknown. This sample has under 13,000 clones in its table, and roughly 50% of those were observed once. 15% to 20% of the sample is taken by the ten largest. The treatment or condition tag for this specimen amounts to: randomized to nivolumab then ipilimumab (arm A) or the reverse (arm B). The sequences come from CD8+ T cells sorted from blood (inferred from file names), collected from a patient given nivolumab and ipilimumab in sequence. Receptor source: a human donor with melanoma.

The CDR3 loop is CASSLSRGGTQYF. The CDR3 bases are TGTGCCAGCAGTTTGTCGCGGGGGGGGACCCAGTACTTC. The V gene is TRBV6-5, the J gene TRBJ2-5, with 9 bases that match TRBD2. In germline, CDR1 is MNHEY, CDR2 SVGAGI. The CDR3 covers 13 residues. V dropped 4 bases and J dropped 7; count of bases not matched to a gene: 4.

This sequence joins TRBV30 and TRBJ1-2; D is unresolved. V dropped 4 bases and J dropped 8 bases, with 5 bases sitting between them. The CDR3 is 9 amino acids. The germline CDR1 and CDR2 sequences are GTSNPN and SVGIG (reference sequence). This CDR3 is CAWTEGYTF. For the CDR3, the DNA is TGTGCCTGGACAGAAGGCTACACCTTC.

The rearrangement links TRBV9 to TRBJ2-5; TRBD1 aligns across 7 bases. CDR1 and CDR2 from the germline V gene are SGDLS and YYNGEE. The CDR3 runs to 15 residues. Trimming removed 0 bases from V and 2 bases from J; junction bases left unmatched: 4. CDR3 protein: CASSVAETGQETQYF. Here the CDR3 DNA reads TGTGCCAGCAGCGTAGCCGAGACAGGGCAAGAGACCCAGTACTTC.

The chain links TRBV19 to TRBJ2-3, with TRBD2 matching 14 bases. With 5 bases clipped from V and 2 bases from J, the junction kept 6 bases outside the gene matches. From germline, CDR1 is LNHDA and CDR2 SQIVND (reference sequence). The length of the CDR3 is 17 residues. The CDR3 protein is CASSSGLAGALTDTQYF. The CDR3 DNA reads TGTGCCAGTAGTTCGGGACTAGCGGGAGCCCTCACAGATACGCAGTATTTT. Full variable domain (outside the CDR3, taken from reference TRBV19 and TRBJ2-3): DGGITQSPKYLFRKEGQNVTLSCEQNLNHDAMYWYRQDPGQGLRLIYYSQIVNDFQKGDIAEGYSVSREKKESFPLTVTSAQKNPTAFYLCASSSGLAGALTDTQYFGPGTRLTVL.

This clone was seen a handful of times. The chain links TRBV6-6 to TRBJ2-5; D is uncertain. The closer fit of TRBJ2-7 to the DNA end suggests the J call may be wrong. The CDR3 consists of 12 residues. Germline CDR1 and CDR2: MNHNY and SVGAGI (reference sequence). The CDR3 protein is CASTRGAYEQYF. The CDR3 bases are TGTGCCAGCACCAGAGGAGCCTACGAGCAGTACTTC.

In the case of this clone: This sample also contains other DNA sequences that code for the same CDR3. CDR3 sequence reads: CASSFGTGATEAFF. For the CDR3, the DNA is TGTGCCAGCAGTTTCGGAACAGGGGCTACTGAAGCTTTCTTT. The rearrangement links TRBV28 to TRBJ1-1; TRBD1 agrees at 7 bases. The CDR3 sequence is 14 residues long. V trimming: 3 bases; J trimming: 5 bases; junction bases outside the gene matches: 6. Germline V gene data show CDR1 as MDHEN and CDR2 as SYDVKM.

V is TRBV4-1 and J is TRBJ2-3; D remains unclear. CDR1 is MGHRA and CDR2 is YSYEKL in the germline V gene. Deletions cut 1 base from V and 0 bases from J, with 8 bases between. The CDR3 contains 15 residues. CDR3 in amino acids: CASSQAPESTDTQYF. The CDR3 region has the DNA TGCGCCAGCAGCCAAGCACCAGAAAGCACAGATACGCAGTATTTT.

The rearrangement uses TRBV7-2 and TRBJ1-1; 8 bases are shared with TRBD1. The CDR3 covers 14 residues. V trimming: 5 bases; J trimming: 1 base; junction bases outside the gene matches: 3. From germline, CDR1 is SGHTA and CDR2 FQGNSA. CDR3 protein: CASSRGTGNTEAFF. DNA for the CDR3: TGTGCCAGCAGCAGAGGGACAGGGAACACTGAAGCTTTCTTT.

The chain has TRBV28 and TRBJ1-2; 11 bases are a match to TRBD1. CDR3 length: 18 residues. Per germline, CDR1 MDHEN and CDR2 SYDVKM. V was pared by 2 bases and J by 8 bases, with 16 bases of the junction left unmatched. CDR3 loop: CASSLKIGQGALSLGYTF. The CDR3 DNA follows: TGTGCCAGCAGTTTAAAGATCGGACAGGGGGCACTTAGCCTGGGCTACACCTTC.

The table lists this clone with a few counts. The rearrangement links TRBV30 to TRBJ1-1; D unresolved. The length of the CDR3 is 14 residues. The germline V and J ends were trimmed by 4 bases and 1 base, with 13 bases remaining between them. In germline, CDR1 is GTSNPN, CDR2 SVGIG (reference sequence). CDR3 sequence: CAWKSGVENTEAFF. CDR3 in DNA: TGTGCCTGGAAGTCCGGGGTCGAGAACACTGAAGCTTTCTTT.

By share, this clone ranks as medium-sized. The rearrangement uses TRBV6-5 and TRBJ2-7; possible D gene TRBD1, 6 bases. Looked up from germline, CDR1 is MNHEY and CDR2 is SVGAGI. The CDR3 is 14 residues long. V lost 2 bases to trimming and J lost 7 bases, with 15 bases between them. CDR3 region: CASSYLQGSIEQYF. The CDR3 DNA is TGTGCCAGCAGTTACCTACAGGGTAGCATAGAGCAGTACTTC.

The rearrangement uses TRBV2 and TRBJ2-5; 12 bases agree with TRBD2. The J call could be wrong; TRBJ2-7 is a better fit for the DNA end. This CDR3 region has 20 residues. In germline, CDR1 is SNHLY, CDR2 FYNNEI. In DNA form, the CDR3 reads TGTGCCAGCAGGGGACTGGGGATCGGGACTAGCGGGTTTGATTGGTACGAGCAGTACTTC. Protein sequence: CASRGLGIGTSGFDWYEQYF.

The rearrangement links TRBV4-1 to TRBJ2-7, with TRBD1 matching 7 bases. The germline gives CDR1 MGHRA, CDR2 YSYEKL. V shed 1 base, J shed 5 bases, and the junction held 8 bases outside the gene matches. The CDR3 totals 15 residues. CDR3 amino acids: CASSQVETGVDEQYF. The DNA of the CDR3 is TGCGCCAGCAGCCAAGTTGAAACAGGGGTGGACGAGCAGTACTTC.

This chain's CDR3 is CASSWRLAGGNEQFF. The CDR3 DNA follows: TGTGCCAGCAGTTGGCGACTAGCGGGGGGGAATGAGCAGTTCTTC. The chain links TRBV6-6 to TRBJ2-1, with 14 bases fitting TRBD2. The junction had 3 bases not matched to a gene; V was cut back by 4 bases and J by 7 bases. Germline V lookup: CDR1 MNHNY, CDR2 SVGAGI (reference sequence). CDR3 size: 15 residues.

This clone is classed as medium-sized. This chain connects TRBV6-5 to TRBJ2-1; TRBD2 aligns across 13 bases. Germline CDR1 reads MNHEY; CDR2 reads SVGAGI. The CDR3 covers 16 residues. Trimming at V came to 0 bases and at J to 9 bases, leaving 5 bases not matched to a gene. For the CDR3, the DNA is TGTGCCAGCAGTTACTCCACGGGACTAGCGGGAACTGAGCAGTTCTTC. Its protein is CASSYSTGLAGTEQFF.

This sequence joins TRBV5-6 and TRBJ1-1; TRBD1 matches at 10 bases. With V trimmed by 1 base and J by 10 bases, 10 bases remained unmatched. Germline V lookup: CDR1 SGHDT, CDR2 YYEEEE. This CDR3 is built from 15 residues. The chain's CDR3 is CASSLFPGTGVVAFF. The CDR3 DNA follows: TGTGCCAGCAGCTTGTTTCCCGGGACAGGGGTCGTAGCTTTCTTT.

The V gene is TRBV4-3, the J gene TRBJ2-7, with a possible D match to TRBD2 (6 bases). The V and J ends lost 4 bases and 4 bases respectively, with 14 bases between them. Germline-derived CDR1 and CDR2 are LGHNA and YSLEER. CDR3 length: 14 residues. CDR3 sequence: CASSPAAAGYEQYF. The CDR3 DNA follows: TGCGCCAGCAGCCCAGCGGCCGCGGGGTACGAGCAGTACTTC.

This sequence joins TRBV5-6 and TRBJ1-1; D remains unclear. The CDR3 consists of 13 residues. V lost 1 base, J lost 0 bases, and 4 bases lay in between. The germline V gene encodes CDR1 SGHDT and CDR2 YYEEEE. The CDR3 is CASSLTVNTEAFF. CDR3 in DNA: TGTGCCAGCAGCTTGACAGTGAACACTGAAGCTTTCTTT.

A few counts support this clone. This rearrangement joins TRBV27 to TRBJ2-1; 11 bases are shared with TRBD2. Germline V gene sequence: CDR1 MNHEY, CDR2 SMNVEV (reference sequence). Losses at the gene ends were 10 bases for V and 3 bases for J; bases not matched to a gene: 5. The CDR3 runs to 14 residues. The CDR3 reads CATSLAGGYNEQFF. For the CDR3, the DNA is TGTGCCACCAGCCTAGCGGGAGGCTACAATGAGCAGTTCTTC.

This clone was seen a few times. The gene calls are TRBV7-9 and TRBJ2-1; perhaps TRBD2 as D (6 bases). There are 15 residues in the CDR3. V lost 5 bases, J lost 2 bases, and 13 bases lay in between. CDR1 is SEHNR and CDR2 is FQNEAQ in the germline V gene (reference sequence). The CDR3 protein is CASSIGDSPYNEQFF. CDR3 nucleotide sequence: TGTGCCAGCAGCATAGGGGACTCCCCCTACAATGAGCAGTTCTTC. The full variable domain, completed using reference TRBV7-9 and TRBJ2-1, is DTGVSQNPRHKITKRGQNVTFRCDPISEHNRLYWYRQTLGQGPEFLTYFQNEAQLEKSRLLSDRFSAERPKGSFSTLEIQRTEQGDSAMYLCASSIGDSPYNEQFFGPGTRLTVL.

The chain carries TRBV30 and TRBJ2-3; the match to TRBD1 covers 10 bases. Looked up from germline, CDR1 is GTSNPN and CDR2 is SVGIG (reference sequence). V lost 2 bases and J lost 1; bases outside the gene matches: 3. The CDR3 has 15 residues. The CDR3 bases are TGTGCCTGGAGTTCCGGGACAGGGGGCACAGATACGCAGTATTTT. This translates into CAWSSGTGGTDTQYF.

V and J are TRBV6-5 and TRBJ2-7; maybe TRBD2 (5 bases). The CDR3 contains 13 residues. Germline V gives CDR1 MNHEY, CDR2 SVGAGI. The V and J ends lost 6 bases and 3 bases respectively, with 12 bases between them. In DNA, the CDR3 is TGTGCCAGCAGGCTTCACGGGGACTACGAGCAGTACTTC. Translation gives CASRLHGDYEQYF.

The chain employs TRBV7-6 and TRBJ1-6, with 9 bases that match TRBD1. The V and J ends lost 1 base and 6 bases, in that order; junction bases with no gene match: 4. CDR3 length: 16 amino acids. In germline, CDR1 is SGHVS, CDR2 FNYEAQ. CDR3 nucleotide sequence: TGTGCCAGCAGCTTAGGAATGGGACAGGGTAATTCACCCCTCCACTTT. This codes for CASSLGMGQGNSPLHF.

The V gene is TRBV10-2, the J gene TRBJ2-7; D is possibly TRBD1 (6 bases). The CDR3 length is 12 residues. CDR1 and CDR2 from the germline V gene are WSHSY and SAAADI. The ends were cut back, 6 bases at V and 3 bases at J, with 9 bases in the middle. DNA for the CDR3: TGCGCCAGCAGACAGGGATACTACGAGCAGTACTTC. Translated, it gives CASRQGYYEQYF.

In its sample, this clone was seen a few times. The genes are TRBV7-9 and TRBJ2-6, with TRBD1 identical over 7 bases. V lost 2 bases, J lost 1 base, and 5 bases stayed unmatched. From germline, CDR1 is SEHNR and CDR2 FQNEAQ (reference sequence). The CDR3 sequence is 17 residues long. The chain's CDR3 is CASSLPRTGSGANVLTF. The DNA for the CDR3 is TGTGCCAGCAGCTTACCCCGGACAGGATCTGGGGCCAACGTCCTGACTTTC.

This chain connects TRBV7-6 to TRBJ2-5, with D tentatively TRBD1 (6 bases). Judging by the DNA end, TRBJ2-7 fits better; the J call may be wrong. Per germline, CDR1 SGHVS and CDR2 FNYEAQ. The CDR3 has 13 amino acids. CDR3 region: CASSLVAGDEQYF. For the CDR3, the DNA is TGTGCCAGCAGCTTAGTCGCAGGGGACGAGCAGTACTTC.

This chain uses TRBV7-8 with TRBJ1-3; D is undetermined. V was pared by 2 bases and J by 0 bases, with 8 bases between. The germline gives CDR1 SGHVS, CDR2 FQNEAQ. CDR3 length: 15 amino acids. The CDR3 region has the DNA TGTGCCAGCAGCTTATCGTTTTACTCTGGAAACACCATATATTTT. This gives the protein CASSLSFYSGNTIYF.